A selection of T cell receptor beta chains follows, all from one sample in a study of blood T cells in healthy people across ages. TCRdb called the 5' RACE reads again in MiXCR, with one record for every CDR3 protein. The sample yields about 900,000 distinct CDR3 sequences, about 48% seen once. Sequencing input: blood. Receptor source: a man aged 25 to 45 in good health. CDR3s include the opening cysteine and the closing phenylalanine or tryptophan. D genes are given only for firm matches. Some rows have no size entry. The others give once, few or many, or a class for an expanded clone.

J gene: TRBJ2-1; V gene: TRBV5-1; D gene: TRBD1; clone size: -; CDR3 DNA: TGCGCCAGCAGCTCCGATACGACAGGGGGTGAGCAGTTCTTC; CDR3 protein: CASSSDTTGGEQFF
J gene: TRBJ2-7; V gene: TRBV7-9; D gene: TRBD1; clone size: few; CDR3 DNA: TGTGCCAGCAGCCCTTCGGGACAGGGGTCACCCGACGCTTCCTACGAGCAGTACTTC; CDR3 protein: CASSPSGQGSPDASYEQYF
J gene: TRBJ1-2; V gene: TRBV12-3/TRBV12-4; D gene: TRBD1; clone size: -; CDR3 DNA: TGTGCCAGCATAGTGGCAGGGGGCTATGGCTACACCTTC; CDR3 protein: CASIVAGGYGYTF
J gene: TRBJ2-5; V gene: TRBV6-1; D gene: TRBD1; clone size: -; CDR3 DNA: TGTGCCAGCCTTTGGACAGGGGGTATGGAGACCCAGTACTTC; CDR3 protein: CASLWTGGMETQYF
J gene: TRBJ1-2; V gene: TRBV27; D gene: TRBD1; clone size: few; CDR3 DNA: TGTGCCAGCAGTTTATCGGAGGGGGCGCAGGTCTATGGCTACACCTTC; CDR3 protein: CASSLSEGAQVYGYTF
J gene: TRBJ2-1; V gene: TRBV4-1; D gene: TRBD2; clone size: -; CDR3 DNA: TGCGCCAGCAGCCAAGGGGGACTAGCGGGGAGGGATGAGCAGTTCTTC; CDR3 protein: CASSQGGLAGRDEQFF
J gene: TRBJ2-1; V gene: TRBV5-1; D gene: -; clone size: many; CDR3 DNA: TGCGCCAGCAGCCCAGGGGATTTGGACAATGAGCAGTTCTTC; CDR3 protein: CASSPGDLDNEQFF
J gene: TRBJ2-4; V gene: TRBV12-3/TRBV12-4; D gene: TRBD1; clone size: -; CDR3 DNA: TGTGCCAGCAGGGATGGGACAGGGGGAAACATTCAGTACTTC; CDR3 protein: CASRDGTGGNIQYF
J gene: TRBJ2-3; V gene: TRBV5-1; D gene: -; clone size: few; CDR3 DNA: TGCGCCAGCGGGAAAAGCGGGAGCACAGATACGCAGTATTTT; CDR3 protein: CASGKSGSTDTQYF
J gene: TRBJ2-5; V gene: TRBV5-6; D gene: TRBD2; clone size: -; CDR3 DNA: TGTGCCAGCAGCTCACTAGCGGGGAGGGAAGAGACCCAGTACTTC; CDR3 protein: CASSSLAGREETQYF
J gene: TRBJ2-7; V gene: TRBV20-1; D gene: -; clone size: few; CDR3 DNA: TGCAGTGCCGCTGGCGGGTACGAGCAGTACTTC; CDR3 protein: CSAAGGYEQYF
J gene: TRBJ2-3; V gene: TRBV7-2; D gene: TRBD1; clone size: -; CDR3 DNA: TGTGCCAGCAGCGCGCCGGGACAGGGGGCGACAGATACGCAGTATTTT; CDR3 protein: CASSAPGQGATDTQYF
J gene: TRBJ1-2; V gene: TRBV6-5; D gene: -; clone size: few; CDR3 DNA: TGTGCCAGCAGTTACTCTGGGACAAGTCGGGGACATGGCTACACCTTC; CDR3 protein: CASSYSGTSRGHGYTF
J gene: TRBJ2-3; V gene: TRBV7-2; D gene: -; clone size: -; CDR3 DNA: TGTGCCAGCAGCTTACGGGGGGCATTACGGGACACAGATACGCAGTATTTT; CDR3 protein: CASSLRGALRDTDTQYF
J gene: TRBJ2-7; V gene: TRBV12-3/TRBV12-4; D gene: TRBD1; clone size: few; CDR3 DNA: TGTGCCAGCAGTGAACAGGGGGCCGTCACCTACGAGCAGTACTTC; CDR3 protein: CASSEQGAVTYEQYF
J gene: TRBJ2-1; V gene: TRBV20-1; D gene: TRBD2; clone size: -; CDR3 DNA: TGCAGTGCTCAGCGGGGGGGGCACAATGAGCAGTTCTTC; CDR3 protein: CSAQRGGHNEQFF
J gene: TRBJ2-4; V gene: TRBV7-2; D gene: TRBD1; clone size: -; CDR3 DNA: TGTGCCAGCAGCTCAAGGACAGGGCATCAAGGTACCCAGTACTTC; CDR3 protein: CASSSRTGHQGTQYF
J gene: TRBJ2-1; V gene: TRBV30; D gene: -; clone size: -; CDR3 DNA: TGTGCCTGGAGTGTACTAAGGCGGAGCTCCTACAATGAGCAGTTCTTC; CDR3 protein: CAWSVLRRSSYNEQFF
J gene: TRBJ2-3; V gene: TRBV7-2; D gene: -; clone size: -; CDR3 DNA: TGTGCCAGCAGCGCTAAGAGGGGATACACAGATACGCGGTATTTT; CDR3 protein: CASSAKRGYTDTRYF
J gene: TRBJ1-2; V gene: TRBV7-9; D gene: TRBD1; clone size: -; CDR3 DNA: TGTGCCAGCAGCACGACAGGGATGAATGGCTACACCTTC; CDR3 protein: CASSTTGMNGYTF
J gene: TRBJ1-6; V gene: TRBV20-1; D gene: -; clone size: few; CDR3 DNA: TGCAGTGCTAGAGACAGTACCTATAATTCACCCCTCCACTTT; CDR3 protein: CSARDSTYNSPLHF
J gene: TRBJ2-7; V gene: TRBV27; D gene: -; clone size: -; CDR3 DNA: TGTACCAGCAGTTTATCCGGGGACCTCTACGAGCAGTACTTC; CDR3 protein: CTSSLSGDLYEQYF
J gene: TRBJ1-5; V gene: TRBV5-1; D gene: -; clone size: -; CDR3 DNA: TGCGCCAGCAGCCCCAAGGACGGTCGCAATCAGCCCCAGCATTTT; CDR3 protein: CASSPKDGRNQPQHF
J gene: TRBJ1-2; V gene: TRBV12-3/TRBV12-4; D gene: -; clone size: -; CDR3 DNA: TGTGCCAGCAGTTTAATAGACAGAAACTATGGCTACACCTTC; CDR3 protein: CASSLIDRNYGYTF
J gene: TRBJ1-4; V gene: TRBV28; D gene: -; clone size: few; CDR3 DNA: TGTGCCAGCAGTGGGAACGGACTAGGGGAAAAACTGTTTTTT; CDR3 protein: CASSGNGLGEKLFF
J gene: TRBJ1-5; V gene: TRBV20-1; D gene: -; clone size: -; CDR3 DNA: TGCAGTGCTACCCAGGGAGGCAATCAGCCCCAGCATTTT; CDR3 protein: CSATQGGNQPQHF
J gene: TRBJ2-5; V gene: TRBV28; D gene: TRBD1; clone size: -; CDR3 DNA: TGTGCCAGCAGTGGGGACAGTGAAGAGACCCAGTACTTC; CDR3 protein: CASSGDSEETQYF
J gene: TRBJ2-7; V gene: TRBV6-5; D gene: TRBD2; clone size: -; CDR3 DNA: TGTGCCACGATGGTAGCGGGGGGGCTCTACAATGAGCAGTACTTC; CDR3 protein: CATMVAGGLYNEQYF
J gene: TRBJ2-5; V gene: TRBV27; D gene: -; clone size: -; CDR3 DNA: TGTGCCAGCAGCCGGCGAGGGGCAATATCTGAGCAGTACTTC; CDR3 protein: CASSRRGAISEQYF
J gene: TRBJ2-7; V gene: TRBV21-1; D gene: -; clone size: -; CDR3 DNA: TGTGCCAGCAGCATCCGATACAGGGTCCACGAGCAGTACTTC; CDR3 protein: CASSIRYRVHEQYF
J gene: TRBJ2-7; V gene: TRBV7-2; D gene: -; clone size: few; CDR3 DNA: TGTGCCAGCAGCCCACCAGTGGTCTACGAGCAGTACTTC; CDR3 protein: CASSPPVVYEQYF
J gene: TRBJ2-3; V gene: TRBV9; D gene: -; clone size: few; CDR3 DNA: TGTGCCAGCAGCGTAGGGGCTAGCCGACACCCAGATACGCAGTATTTT; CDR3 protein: CASSVGASRHPDTQYF
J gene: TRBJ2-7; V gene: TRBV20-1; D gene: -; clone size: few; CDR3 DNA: TGCAGTGCTAGAGAAAGGGGTACCTACGAGCAGTACTTC; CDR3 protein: CSARERGTYEQYF
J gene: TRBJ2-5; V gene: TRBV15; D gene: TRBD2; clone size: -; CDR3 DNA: TGTGCCACCAGCAGAGGGGAGGGGACTAATCAAGAGACCCAGTACTTC; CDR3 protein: CATSRGEGTNQETQYF
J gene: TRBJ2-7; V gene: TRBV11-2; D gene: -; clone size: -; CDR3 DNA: TGTGCCAGTAGGGCCGGGAACTACGAGCAGTACTTC; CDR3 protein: CASRAGNYEQYF
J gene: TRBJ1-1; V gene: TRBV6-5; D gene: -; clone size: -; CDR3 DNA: TGTGCCAGCAGTTACTCTCGGGTCAGTAACACTGAAGCTTTCTTT; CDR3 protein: CASSYSRVSNTEAFF
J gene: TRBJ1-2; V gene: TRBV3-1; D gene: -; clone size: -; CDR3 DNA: TGTGCCAGCAGCCGATCCATGGCTAACTATGGCTACACCTTC; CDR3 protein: CASSRSMANYGYTF
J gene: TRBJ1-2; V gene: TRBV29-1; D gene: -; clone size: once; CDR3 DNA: TGCAGCGTTGAAGTCTACCAGGGCGGGGGCTACACCTTC; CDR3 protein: CSVEVYQGGGYTF
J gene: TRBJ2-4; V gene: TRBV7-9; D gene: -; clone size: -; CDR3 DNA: TGTGCCAGCAGCTTAGGGGGGGTAACTACCAAAAACATTCAGTACTTC; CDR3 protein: CASSLGGVTTKNIQYF
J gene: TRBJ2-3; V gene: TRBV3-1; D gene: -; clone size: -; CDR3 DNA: TGTGCCAGCAGCCAAGATAGGTTTGTCCCGTCTAGCACAGATACGCAGTATTTT; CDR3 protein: CASSQDRFVPSSTDTQYF
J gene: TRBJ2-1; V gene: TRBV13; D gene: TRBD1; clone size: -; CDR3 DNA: TGTGCCAGCAGCAGAGAGGACAGGGGGCTCGGTAATGAGCAGTTCTTC; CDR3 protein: CASSREDRGLGNEQFF
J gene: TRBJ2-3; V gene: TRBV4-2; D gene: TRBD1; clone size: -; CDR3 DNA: TGTGCCAGCAGCCAAGAGATGGGACAGGGGACCACAGATGCGCAGTATTTT; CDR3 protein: CASSQEMGQGTTDAQYF
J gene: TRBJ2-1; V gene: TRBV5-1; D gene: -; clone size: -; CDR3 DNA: TGCGCCAGCAGCTTGCAGCCCACGGGGGATGAGCAGTTCTTC; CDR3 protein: CASSLQPTGDEQFF
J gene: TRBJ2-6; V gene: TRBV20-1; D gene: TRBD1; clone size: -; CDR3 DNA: TGCAGTGCTAGAGCCGCAGGGGGCCCGAACGTCCTGACTTTC; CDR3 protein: CSARAAGGPNVLTF
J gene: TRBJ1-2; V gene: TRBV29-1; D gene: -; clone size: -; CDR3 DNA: TGCAGCGGGCGCGTGAACTATGGCTACACCTTC; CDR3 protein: CSGRVNYGYTF
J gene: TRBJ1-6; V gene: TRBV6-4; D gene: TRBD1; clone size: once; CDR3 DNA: TGTGCCAGCAGAGTGGACAGGGCGGCTTATAATTCACCCCTCCACTTT; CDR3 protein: CASRVDRAAYNSPLHF